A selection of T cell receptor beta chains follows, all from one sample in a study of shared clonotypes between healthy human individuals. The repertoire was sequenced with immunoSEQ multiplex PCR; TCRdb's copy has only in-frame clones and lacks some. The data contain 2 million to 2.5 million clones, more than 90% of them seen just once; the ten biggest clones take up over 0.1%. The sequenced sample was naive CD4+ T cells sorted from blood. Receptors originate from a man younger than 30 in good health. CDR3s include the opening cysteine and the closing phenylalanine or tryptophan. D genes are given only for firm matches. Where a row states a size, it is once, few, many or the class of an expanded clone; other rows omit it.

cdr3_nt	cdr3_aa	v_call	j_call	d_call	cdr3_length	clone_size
TGTGCCAGCAGCTCCAGGACAGGGGGCAAGCAGTACTTC	CASSSRTGGKQYF	TRBV11-2	TRBJ2-7	TRBD1	13	NA
TGTGCCAGCAGTGAAGGGGGCTACCAGCCCCAGCATTTT	CASSEGGYQPQHF	TRBV7-2	TRBJ1-5	TRBD1	13	NA
TGTGCCAGCAGTGAATATGCCAGAGACTATGGCTACACCTTC	CASSEYARDYGYTF	TRBV25-1	TRBJ1-2	NA	14	NA
TGTGCCAGCAGCTCCCAAGTCTCGAGCAATCAGCCCCAGCATTTT	CASSSQVSSNQPQHF	TRBV7-9	TRBJ1-5	NA	15	NA
TGTGCCAGCTCCGCGAGGCGGCAGGCGCGATTCGGAACTAATGAAAAACTGTTTTTT	CASSARRQARFGTNEKLFF	TRBV18	TRBJ1-4	NA	19	NA
TGTGCCAGCAGCCCCCGGGGGACAGGTCCCTACGAGCAGTACTTC	CASSPRGTGPYEQYF	TRBV11-2	TRBJ2-7	TRBD1	15	NA
TGCGCCAGCAGCTTGGTCCCAGATAGCAATCAGCCCCAGCATTTT	CASSLVPDSNQPQHF	TRBV5-1	TRBJ1-5	NA	15	NA
TGTGCCAGCAGCTTAGCGCCTAGGGGTGGAGATACGCAGTATTTT	CASSLAPRGGDTQYF	TRBV7-9	TRBJ2-3	NA	15	NA
TGTGCCAGCAGCGTAGAGGGAATGGGGGCAGAGGAAGCTTTCTTT	CASSVEGMGAEEAFF	TRBV9	TRBJ1-1	NA	15	once
TGCGCCAGCAGCCAAGTTAGCAGAGCCAATGAAGCTTTCTTT	CASSQVSRANEAFF	TRBV4-1	TRBJ1-1	NA	14	NA
TGTGCCAGCAGCCAACAGGGATATCCCTACGAGCAGTACTTC	CASSQQGYPYEQYF	TRBV7-2	TRBJ2-7	NA	14	NA
TGTGCCAGTAGTATTTCGGAGACCGTTTTGGATGAGCAGTTCTTC	CASSISETVLDEQFF	TRBV19	TRBJ2-1	NA	15	NA
TGTGCCAGTAGTAGACAATCTGCGGGACAATCTTACGAGCAGTACTTC	CASSRQSAGQSYEQYF	TRBV19	TRBJ2-7	NA	16	NA
TGTGCCAGCAGTTTGACCCGGACTAGCGGGCCCTCTTGGTACTTC	CASSLTRTSGPSWYF	TRBV27	TRBJ2-7	TRBD2	15	NA
TGTGCCAGCAGCCCCCAGGGGTCCGGGGAGACCCAGTACTTC	CASSPQGSGETQYF	TRBV9	TRBJ2-5	NA	14	NA
TGTGCCAGTAGTTCCATAACCAAAGGGTGGAGAACTGAAGCTTTCTTT	CASSSITKGWRTEAFF	TRBV19	TRBJ1-1	NA	16	once
TGCGCCAGCAGCCTCCTCGGACAGGGAGGGGAGTTCTTC	CASSLLGQGGEFF	TRBV5-1	TRBJ2-1	NA	13	NA
TGTGCCAGCAGCCGATATACAGGATCGAACACCGGGGAGCTGTTTTTT	CASSRYTGSNTGELFF	TRBV16	TRBJ2-2	NA	16	NA
TGTGCCAGCGGAAGGACTGTGTTCTACGAGCAGTACTTC	CASGRTVFYEQYF	TRBV5-5	TRBJ2-7	NA	13	NA
TGTGCCAGCTCACCCTGGACGGCGACCTACGAGCAGTACTTC	CASSPWTATYEQYF	TRBV18	TRBJ2-7	NA	14	NA
TGTGCCATCAGCGCAGGGGAAACTGAAGCTTTCTTT	CAISAGETEAFF	TRBV10-3	TRBJ1-1	NA	12	NA
TGTGCCAGCAGTCGCGTGGGGAAGGGGGCCGCTTTCTTT	CASSRVGKGAAFF	TRBV6-5	TRBJ1-1	TRBD1	13	NA
TGCGCCAGCAGCCCGGGGCGCGGGAGGGCCCCCGGGGAGCTGTTTTTT	CASSPGRGRAPGELFF	TRBV5-1	TRBJ2-2	TRBD2	16	NA
TGCAGCGTTATACAGGGTGGGGGCACTGAAGCTTTCTTT	CSVIQGGGTEAFF	TRBV29-1	TRBJ1-1	NA	13	NA
TGCGCCAGCAGCTTACGAGTCTCAGGGGCCAACGTCCTGACTTTC	CASSLRVSGANVLTF	TRBV5-1	TRBJ2-6	NA	15	NA
TGCGCCAGCAGCACGTCTGGACAGGGGCGGGAGACCCAGTACTTC	CASSTSGQGRETQYF	TRBV5-1	TRBJ2-5	TRBD1	15	NA
TGTGCCAGCAGTTCCTCAAAGTGGGAGACCCAGTACTTC	CASSSSKWETQYF	TRBV6-5	TRBJ2-5	NA	13	NA
TGTGCCAGCAGCCCCCGGGACAGGGCATTTCATACGCAGTATTTT	CASSPRDRAFHTQYF	TRBV5-7	TRBJ2-3	TRBD1	15	NA
TGTGCCAGCAGCTTGAAAGGACAGGGGCGCGACAATGAGCAGTTCTTC	CASSLKGQGRDNEQFF	TRBV5-6	TRBJ2-1	TRBD1	16	NA
TGTGCCATCAGTGAGTCTAGGATATTAGGGTCGTTGAGCTCTGGAAACACCATATATTTT	CAISESRILGSLSSGNTIYF	TRBV10-3	TRBJ1-3	NA	20	NA
TGTGCCAGCAGCCCCTCGACAGGGTGGCCCCAAGAGACCCAGTACTTC	CASSPSTGWPQETQYF	TRBV11-3	TRBJ2-5	TRBD1	16	NA
TGTGCCTGGAGTGGCGGGGGGGTAGCCAAAAACATTCAGTACTTC	CAWSGGGVAKNIQYF	TRBV30	TRBJ2-4	TRBD2	15	NA